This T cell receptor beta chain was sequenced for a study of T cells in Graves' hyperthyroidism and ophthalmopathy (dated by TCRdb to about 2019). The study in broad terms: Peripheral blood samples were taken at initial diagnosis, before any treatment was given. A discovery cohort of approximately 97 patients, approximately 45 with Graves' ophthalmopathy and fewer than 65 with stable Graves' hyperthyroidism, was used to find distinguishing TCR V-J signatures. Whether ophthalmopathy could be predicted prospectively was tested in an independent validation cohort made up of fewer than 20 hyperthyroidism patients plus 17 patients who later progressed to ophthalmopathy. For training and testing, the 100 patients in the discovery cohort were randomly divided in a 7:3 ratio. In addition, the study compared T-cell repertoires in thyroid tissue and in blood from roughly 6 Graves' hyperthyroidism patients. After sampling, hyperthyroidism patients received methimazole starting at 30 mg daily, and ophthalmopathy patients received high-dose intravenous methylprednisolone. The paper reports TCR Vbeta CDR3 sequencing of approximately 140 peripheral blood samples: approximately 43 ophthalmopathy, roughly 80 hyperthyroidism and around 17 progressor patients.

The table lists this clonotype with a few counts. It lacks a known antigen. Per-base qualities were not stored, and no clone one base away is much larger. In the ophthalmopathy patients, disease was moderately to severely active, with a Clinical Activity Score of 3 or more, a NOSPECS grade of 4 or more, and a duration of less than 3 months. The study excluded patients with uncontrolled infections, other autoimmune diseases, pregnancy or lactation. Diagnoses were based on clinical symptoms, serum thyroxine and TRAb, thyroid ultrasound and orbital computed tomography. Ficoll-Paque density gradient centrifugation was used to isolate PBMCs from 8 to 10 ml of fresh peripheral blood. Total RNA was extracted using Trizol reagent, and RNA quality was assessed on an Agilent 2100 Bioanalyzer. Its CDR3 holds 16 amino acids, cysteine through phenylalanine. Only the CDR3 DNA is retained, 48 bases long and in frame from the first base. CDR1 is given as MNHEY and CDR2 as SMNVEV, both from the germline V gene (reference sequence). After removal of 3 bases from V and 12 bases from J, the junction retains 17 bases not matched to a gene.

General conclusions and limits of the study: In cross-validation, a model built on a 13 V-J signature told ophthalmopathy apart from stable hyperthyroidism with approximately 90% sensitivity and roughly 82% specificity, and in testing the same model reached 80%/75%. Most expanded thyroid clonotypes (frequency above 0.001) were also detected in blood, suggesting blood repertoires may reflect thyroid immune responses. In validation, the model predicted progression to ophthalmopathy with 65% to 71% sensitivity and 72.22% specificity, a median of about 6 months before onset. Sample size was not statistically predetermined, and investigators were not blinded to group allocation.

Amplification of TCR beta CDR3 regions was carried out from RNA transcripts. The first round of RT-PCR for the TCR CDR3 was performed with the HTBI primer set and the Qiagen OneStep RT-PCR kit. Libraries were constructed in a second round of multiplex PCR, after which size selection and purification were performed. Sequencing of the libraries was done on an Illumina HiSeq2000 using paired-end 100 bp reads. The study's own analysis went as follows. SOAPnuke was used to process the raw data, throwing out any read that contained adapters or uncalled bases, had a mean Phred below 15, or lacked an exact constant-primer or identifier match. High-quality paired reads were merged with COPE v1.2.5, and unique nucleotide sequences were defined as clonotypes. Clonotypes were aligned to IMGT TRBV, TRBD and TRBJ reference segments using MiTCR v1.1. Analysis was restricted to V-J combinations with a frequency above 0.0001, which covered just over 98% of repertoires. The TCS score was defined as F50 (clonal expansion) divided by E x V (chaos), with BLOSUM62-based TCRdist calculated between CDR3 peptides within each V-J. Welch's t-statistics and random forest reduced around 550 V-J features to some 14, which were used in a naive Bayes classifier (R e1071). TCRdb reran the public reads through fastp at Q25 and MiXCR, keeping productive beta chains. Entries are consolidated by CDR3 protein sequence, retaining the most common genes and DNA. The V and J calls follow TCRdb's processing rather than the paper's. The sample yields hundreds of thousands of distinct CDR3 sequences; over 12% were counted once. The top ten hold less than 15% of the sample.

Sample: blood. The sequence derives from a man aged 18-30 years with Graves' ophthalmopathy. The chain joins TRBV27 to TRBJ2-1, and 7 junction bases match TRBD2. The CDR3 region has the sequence CASSFSLGGTLDGQFF. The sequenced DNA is TGTGCCAGCAGTTTTTCTCTGGGGGGGACCCTTGATGGGCAGTTCTTC.